One and the same sample provided the 7 T cell receptor beta chains below, sequenced in a study of blood T cell repertoires in COVID-19. The assay was immunoSEQ multiplex PCR, and TCRdb's table has in-frame clones only and misses some. The table has around 210,000 clones, around 80% seen once. The material sequenced was peripheral blood. The source is a woman older than 75 with COVID-19, enrolled during active disease.

This clone was found a few times. This sequence joins TRBV12-3 or TRBV12-4 and TRBJ2-4; TRBD2 might be the D (5 bases). Trimming cost V 8 bases and J 0 bases, with 5 bases left between them. This CDR3 contains 12 residues. The CDR3, as DNA: TGTGCCAGCGCGGGAGCCAAAAACATTCAGTACTTC. As protein: CASAGAKNIQYF.

V gene TRBV5-1 combines with J gene TRBJ1-1, with D possibly matching TRBD1 (5 bases). CDR1 and CDR2 (germline): SGHRS, YFSETQ. The V and J ends lost 4 bases and 4 bases respectively, with 17 bases between them. CDR3 length equals 15 residues. CDR3 amino acids: CASSPLGGAATEAFF. Here the CDR3 DNA reads TGCGCCAGCAGCCCTCTTGGAGGGGCGGCCACTGAAGCTTTCTTT.

The chain has TRBV15 and TRBJ1-4; 7 positions agree with TRBD1. CDR1 is LNHNV and CDR2 is YYDKDF in the germline V gene (reference sequence). CDR3 length equals 12 residues. V lost 8 bases and J lost 3; bases outside the gene matches: 0. The CDR3, as DNA: TGTGCCACCCAGGGGGCTAATGAAAAACTGTTTTTT. This encodes CATQGANEKLFF.

This chain joins TRBV5-1 and TRBJ1-5; 9 bases map to TRBD1. This CDR3 is 14 amino acids long. Per the germline V gene, CDR1 is SGHRS and CDR2 is YFSETQ. V lost 3 bases, J lost 6 bases, and 4 bases stayed unmatched. CDR3 nucleotide sequence: TGCGCCAGCAGCTGGACAGGGGTGGGTCAGCCCCAGCATTTT. This translates into CASSWTGVGQPQHF.

The gene calls are TRBV7-2 and TRBJ1-2; possible D gene TRBD1, 6 bases. Trimming stripped 5 bases from V and 4 bases from J, with 8 bases between. Germline V gene sequence: CDR1 SGHTA, CDR2 FQGNSA. The CDR3 length is 12 residues. For the CDR3, the DNA is TGTGCCAGCAGCCCAGGGGTCTATGGCTACACCTTC. Protein sequence: CASSPGVYGYTF.

V gene TRBV10-3 combines with J gene TRBJ2-5, with 9 bases lining up with TRBD2. The CDR3 covers 14 residues. Germline V lookup: CDR1 ENHRY, CDR2 SYGVKD. Trimming removed 6 bases from V and 5 bases from J; junction bases left unmatched: 7. The CDR3 loop reads CAIRNGTSLETQYF. The CDR3 DNA follows: TGTGCCATCAGAAACGGGACTAGCTTGGAGACCCAGTACTTC.

This chain connects TRBV4-2 to TRBJ2-7; 7 nucleotides agree with TRBD2. Germline trimming cut 5 bases from V and 0 bases from J; bases unmatched to any gene: 7. This CDR3 is built from 15 residues. Per germline, CDR1 LGHNA and CDR2 YNFKEQ. The CDR3, as DNA: TGTGCCAGCAGCACTAGCGCCTACCTCTCCTACGAGCAGTACTTC. Amino acid sequence: CASSTSAYLSYEQYF.